This T cell receptor (beta chain) was observed in a study of beta chain features in type 1 diabetes. Across the whole study: Examination spanned approximately 110 million sorted cells from all samples.

The sequenced template was cDNA made from the entire isolated RNA. Libraries were prepared by immunoSEQ multiplex PCR; TCRdb keeps only in-frame clonotypes and omits some of them. Seen here are 95,000 to 150,000 clones, about 17% observed once, and the top ten hold 2.3%. By way of CD45RO/CCR7/CD25/CD127/CD95/CD27, the CD4+ regulatory, stem cell-like memory, central memory and naive cells were sorted. Overall study findings and caveats: TCRB CDR3 length was moderately but significantly reduced in all four CD4+ subsets of Type 1 diabetes patients.

This clone showed up just a few times. No antigen is known for it. The sequence was obtained from a man aged 25 to 40 with type 1 diabetes. Sequenced material: central memory CD4+ T cells from blood.

The CDR3: CASSGRTNTGELFF. The CDR3 nucleotides are TGTGCCAGCAGCGGCCGCACGAACACCGGGGAGCTGTTTTTT. The chain has TRBV7-2 and TRBJ2-2; D not certain. This CDR3 has 14 residues. Per the germline V gene, CDR1 is SGHTA and CDR2 is FQGNSA. The V end lost 5 bases, the J end lost 0 bases, and 7 bases lay between the germline ends.